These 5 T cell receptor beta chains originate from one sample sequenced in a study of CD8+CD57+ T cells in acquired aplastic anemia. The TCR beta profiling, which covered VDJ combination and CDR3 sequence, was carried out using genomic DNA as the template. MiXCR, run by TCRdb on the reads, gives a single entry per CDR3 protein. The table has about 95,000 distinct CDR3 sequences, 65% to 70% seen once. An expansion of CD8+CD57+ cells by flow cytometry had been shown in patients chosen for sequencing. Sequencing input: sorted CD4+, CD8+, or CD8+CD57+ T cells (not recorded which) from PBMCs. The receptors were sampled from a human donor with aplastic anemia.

The CDR3 coding sequence is TGTGCCAGCAGAACCGGGGTGGCGGGGGGGCAAGAGACCCAGTACTTC. Amino acid sequence: CASRTGVAGGQETQYF. The chain carries TRBV2 and TRBJ2-5, with 9 nucleotides matching TRBD2. The CDR3 is 16 residues long. The ends lost 6 bases at V and 2 bases at J; junction bases unmatched: 10. Germline V gene sequence: CDR1 SNHLY, CDR2 FYNNEI.

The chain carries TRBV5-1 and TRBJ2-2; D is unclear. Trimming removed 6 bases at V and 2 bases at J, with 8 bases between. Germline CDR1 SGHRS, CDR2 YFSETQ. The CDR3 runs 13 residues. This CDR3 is CASKGSNTGELFF. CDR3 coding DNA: TGCGCCAGCAAGGGATCTAACACCGGGGAGCTGTTTTTT.

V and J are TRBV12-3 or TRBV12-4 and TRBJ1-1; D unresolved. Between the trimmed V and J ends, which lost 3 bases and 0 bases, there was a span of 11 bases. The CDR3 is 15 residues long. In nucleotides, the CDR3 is TGTGCCAGCAGTTTGAGTCAAGGTTTGAACACTGAAGCTTTCTTT. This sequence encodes CASSLSQGLNTEAFF.

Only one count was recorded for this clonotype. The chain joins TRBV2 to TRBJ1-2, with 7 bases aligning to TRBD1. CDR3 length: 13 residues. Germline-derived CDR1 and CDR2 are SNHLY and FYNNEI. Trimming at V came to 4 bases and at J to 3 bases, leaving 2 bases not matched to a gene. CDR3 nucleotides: TGTGCCAGCAGTGGGGACAGCGACTATGGCTACACCTTC. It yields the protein CASSGDSDYGYTF.

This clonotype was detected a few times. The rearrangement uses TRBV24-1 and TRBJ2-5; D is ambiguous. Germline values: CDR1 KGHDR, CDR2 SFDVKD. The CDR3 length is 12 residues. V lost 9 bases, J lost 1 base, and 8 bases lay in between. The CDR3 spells CATVWVQETQYF. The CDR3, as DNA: TGTGCCACCGTGTGGGTCCAAGAGACCCAGTACTTC.